This is a list of T cell receptor beta chains from one sample in a study of PD-1 blockade in mismatch repair-deficient tumors. The protocol was immunoSEQ multiplex PCR, while the TCRdb copy is restricted to in-frame clones and leaves out a portion. The sample has approximately 38,000 clones, about 76% seen once. Sample: peripheral blood, taken 4 weeks after starting pembrolizumab. Source of these receptors: an adult with mismatch repair-deficient cancer. Each CDR3 is given with its conserved first and last residue. The order of the fields is V gene, J gene, D gene, clone size, CDR3 protein, CDR3 DNA. A D gene is named only where the DNA matches it firmly. Clone size appears in some rows only: once, few, many, or a class for an expanded clone.

>TRBV30|TRBJ1-2|-|-
CAWSGRGGGNYGYTF
TGTGCCTGGAGCGGCCGAGGGGGGGGGAACTATGGCTACACCTTC
>TRBV18|TRBJ2-3|-|-
CASSSTDTQYF
TGTGCCAGCTCATCAACAGATACGCAGTATTTT
>TRBV11-2|TRBJ2-3|-|-
CASSFPSTGGRRADTQYF
TGTGCCAGCAGCTTTCCAAGTACGGGCGGACGGCGGGCAGATACGCAGTATTTT
>TRBV29-1|TRBJ2-1|-|once
CSVEGGTHNEQFF
TGCAGCGTCGAGGGCGGGACTCACAATGAGCAGTTCTTC
>TRBV6-5|TRBJ2-7|-|-
CASSRDSRDEQYF
TGTGCCAGTTCCCGGGATAGTAGAGACGAGCAGTACTTC
>TRBV28|TRBJ2-4|-|once
CASSLISGFGTIAKNIQYF
TGTGCCAGCAGTTTAATCTCGGGATTTGGGACAATAGCCAAAAACATTCAGTACTTC
>TRBV10-3|TRBJ2-3|-|-
CAISESSLFRDTDTQYF
TGTGCCATCAGTGAGTCGTCCCTATTTAGGGACACAGATACGCAGTATTTT
>TRBV27|TRBJ1-5|TRBD1|-
CASSPIGTGGLGQPQHF
TGTGCCAGCAGCCCTATCGGGACAGGGGGTTTGGGTCAGCCCCAGCATTTT
>TRBV9|TRBJ2-7|TRBD2|-
CASSPRTSSWREQYF
TGTGCCAGCAGCCCGAGGACTAGTTCATGGCGCGAGCAGTACTTC
>TRBV15|TRBJ2-5|TRBD1|-
CATSRETGILETQYF
TGTGCCACCAGCAGAGAGACAGGGATCCTAGAGACCCAGTACTTC
>TRBV5-5|TRBJ1-1|-|many
CASSLEGRGSNTEAFF
TGTGCCAGCAGCTTGGAAGGGCGGGGATCGAACACTGAAGCTTTCTTT
>TRBV4-3|TRBJ2-1|-|-
CASSQVVRAGYNEQFF
TGCGCCAGCAGCCAAGTTGTCAGGGCGGGGTACAATGAGCAGTTCTTC
>TRBV27|TRBJ2-7|-|-
CASSPVPGGPYEQYF
TGTGCCAGCAGTCCAGTACCCGGAGGGCCCTACGAGCAGTACTTC
>TRBV13|TRBJ2-7|-|medium-sized
CASSQLNRGDEQYF
TGTGCCAGCAGCCAGCTTAATAGGGGGGACGAGCAGTACTTC
>TRBV19|TRBJ2-6|-|few
CASGPGFAISGANVLTF
TGTGCCAGTGGCCCCGGGTTTGCGATCTCTGGGGCCAACGTCCTGACTTTC
>TRBV25-1|TRBJ2-7|-|few
CASSAAGSYYYEQYF
TGTGCCAGCAGTGCTGCAGGATCCTACTACTACGAGCAGTACTTC
>TRBV4-3|TRBJ2-2|TRBD2|-
CASSQIGLAGEGVLGELFF
TGCGCCAGCAGCCAAATAGGACTAGCGGGAGAAGGCGTGCTCGGGGAGCTGTTTTTT
>TRBV6-1|TRBJ2-2|TRBD2|-
CASKLAGEIWELFF
TGTGCCAGCAAACTAGCGGGAGAAATCTGGGAGCTGTTTTTT
>TRBV27|TRBJ2-1|-|-
CASSLSSGPSYNEQFF
TGTGCCAGCAGTTTATCATCGGGACCCTCCTACAATGAGCAGTTCTTC
>TRBV28|TRBJ2-5|-|once
CASSQTGSGETQYF
TGTGCCAGCAGTCAAACAGGGTCGGGGGAGACCCAGTACTTC
>TRBV6-1|TRBJ2-7|TRBD2|many
CASSEGTSGSYEQYF
TGTGCCAGCAGTGAAGGGACTAGCGGGTCCTACGAGCAGTACTTC
>TRBV18|TRBJ1-1|-|-
CASSPPRVEDTEAFF
TGTGCCAGCTCACCACCCCGCGTGGAAGACACTGAAGCTTTCTTT
>TRBV7-9|TRBJ2-7|-|-
CASSLDGREQYF
TGTGCCAGCAGCTTAGATGGGCGGGAGCAGTACTTC
>TRBV28|TRBJ2-7|-|-
CASSFSYEQYF
TGTGCCAGCAGTTTCTCCTACGAGCAGTACTTC
>TRBV19|TRBJ2-3|-|-
CASSVNTDTQYF
TGTGCCAGTAGTGTAAACACAGATACGCAGTATTTT
>TRBV5-4|TRBJ2-7|TRBD2|-
CASSLMGPGGSYEQYF
TGTGCCAGCAGCTTGATGGGTCCGGGAGGATCCTACGAGCAGTACTTC
>TRBV7-9|TRBJ1-5|TRBD1|-
CASSQGADQPQHF
TGTGCCAGCAGCCAGGGGGCTGATCAGCCCCAGCATTTT
>TRBV9|TRBJ2-7|TRBD1|once
CASSVGSGGAYEQYF
TGTGCCAGCAGCGTAGGTTCAGGGGGAGCCTACGAGCAGTACTTC
>TRBV28|TRBJ1-2|-|-
CASLRGGRDGYTF
TGTGCCAGCCTTAGGGGAGGGAGGGATGGCTACACCTTC
>TRBV6-4|TRBJ2-2|TRBD2|-
CASSDGTSDTGELFF
TGTGCCAGCAGTGACGGGACTAGCGACACCGGGGAGCTGTTTTTT
>TRBV7-2|TRBJ2-7|-|-
CASSLSAQEVYEQYF
TGTGCCAGCAGCTTATCAGCGCAGGAGGTCTACGAGCAGTACTTC
>TRBV5-6|TRBJ2-5|-|-
CASSFFGGSETQYF
TGTGCCAGCAGCTTTTTTGGGGGTTCGGAGACCCAGTACTTC
>TRBV5-8|TRBJ2-5|-|once
CASSLPHYDRGGDQETQYF
TGTGCCAGCAGCTTACCGCACTATGACAGGGGAGGGGACCAAGAGACCCAGTACTTC
>TRBV11-2|TRBJ2-1|TRBD2|-
CASTPVRLAGETEQFF
TGTGCCAGCACCCCAGTTAGGCTAGCGGGAGAGACTGAGCAGTTCTTC
>TRBV28|TRBJ2-7|-|-
CASSFPPGIRTYEQYF
TGTGCCAGCAGTTTCCCCCCGGGGATCCGTACCTACGAGCAGTACTTC
>TRBV5-1|TRBJ1-3|-|-
CASSLDSGNTIYF
TGCGCCAGCAGCTTGGACTCTGGAAACACCATATATTTT
>TRBV28|TRBJ1-5|-|-
CASSRSTQPQHF
TGTGCCAGCAGTCGGAGTACTCAGCCCCAGCATTTT
>TRBV4-3|TRBJ2-7|TRBD1|-
CASSQDPGQVTYEQYF
TGCGCCAGCAGCCAAGATCCGGGACAGGTTACCTACGAGCAGTACTTC
>TRBV5-4|TRBJ2-1|-|-
CASSSTGSSYNEQFF
TGTGCCAGCAGCTCCACAGGGAGCTCCTACAATGAGCAGTTCTTC
>TRBV5-1|TRBJ2-3|-|-
CASSFSDSTDTQYF
TGCGCCAGCAGCTTTTCGGACAGTACAGATACGCAGTATTTT
>TRBV29-1|TRBJ2-7|TRBD1|-
CSVEGDSSFSYEQYF
TGCAGCGTCGAGGGGGACAGTAGTTTCTCCTACGAGCAGTACTTC
>TRBV11-3|TRBJ2-2|TRBD1|-
CASSTGQGDTGELFF
TGTGCCAGCAGCACAGGACAGGGGGACACCGGGGAGCTGTTTTTT
>TRBV30|TRBJ2-1|TRBD1|-
CASGDRYRSYNEQFF
TGTGCCTCGGGGGACAGGTACCGCTCCTACAATGAGCAGTTCTTC
>TRBV19|TRBJ2-1|TRBD2|-
CASHPSSGLYNEQFF
TGTGCCAGTCACCCATCTAGCGGACTTTACAATGAGCAGTTCTTC
>TRBV7-2|TRBJ1-1|-|-
CASSRYTEAFF
TGTGCCAGCAGCCGGTACACTGAAGCTTTCTTT
>TRBV2|TRBJ2-4|-|-
CASSDPPKNIQYF
TGTGCCAGCAGTGACCCTCCCAAAAACATTCAGTACTTC
>TRBV5-1|TRBJ2-7|-|-
CASSLNPRSTNYEQYF
TGCGCCAGCAGCTTGAATCCTAGGTCGACAAACTACGAGCAGTACTTC
>TRBV28|TRBJ2-1|TRBD2|-
CASTSVGSSGTNEQFF
TGTGCCAGCACCTCCGTGGGGTCTAGCGGGACCAATGAGCAGTTCTTC
>TRBV5-1|TRBJ1-4|TRBD1|-
CASSLRQGGEKLFF
TGCGCCAGCAGCTTGCGACAGGGAGGGGAAAAACTGTTTTTT
>TRBV5-4|TRBJ2-1|TRBD2|once
CASSGVLAGAGNEQFF
TGTGCCAGCAGCGGCGTCCTAGCGGGGGCGGGAAATGAGCAGTTCTTC
>TRBV18|TRBJ2-1|TRBD2|-
CASSPGTSGSFTYNEQFF
TGTGCCAGCTCACCAGGGACTAGCGGGAGTTTTACCTACAATGAGCAGTTCTTC
>TRBV29-1|TRBJ1-3|-|-
CRAGTGFSGNTIYF
TGCAGAGCCGGGACGGGATTCTCTGGAAACACCATATATTTT
>TRBV30|TRBJ1-5|-|-
CAWSPEGNQPQHF
TGTGCCTGGAGCCCCGAGGGGAATCAGCCCCAGCATTTT
>TRBV5-7|TRBJ2-7|TRBD2|once
CASAYRREDTYEQYF
TGTGCCAGCGCGTATCGGCGGGAGGATACCTACGAGCAGTACTTC
>TRBV5-6|TRBJ1-5|-|-
CASSRSGGSGNQPQHF
TGTGCCAGCAGTCGGTCTGGGGGGAGCGGCAATCAGCCCCAGCATTTT